This TCR beta chain stems from a study of cytomegalovirus exposure and HLA in healthy donors. Overall study findings and caveats: Fewer N-insertions (relative to the roughly 700-donor mean) were reportedly seen in an Asian-associated ancestry cluster in a later analysis. A link between a missense DCLRE1C variant and TCR beta V- and J-gene trimming emerged from a later analysis. There were three CMV-associated chains whose specificity for CMV antigens was confirmed in vitro.

The sample holds a few counts of this clone. Its antigen is undetermined. Primers for the PCR totalled 60 Vbeta and 13 Jbeta. Clones were sequenced by immunoSEQ multiplex PCR, and TCRdb holds only the in-frame ones, with some missing. This sample yields approximately 150,000 clones, of which over 70% are seen a single time; roughly 1.5% belongs to the top ten. This TCR was recovered from a woman between 18 and 29 years old in good health and CMV-seronegative. Sequencing was done on a sample of PBMCs.

CDR3 nucleotides: TGTGCCAGCAGCGTAGAAAACAGGGGTAGTGGCTACACCTTC. The encoded protein is CASSVENRGSGYTF. The V and J genes are TRBV9 and TRBJ1-2; 7 positions agree with TRBD1. The CDR3 is 14 amino acids. Trimming cost V 0 bases and J 7 bases; bases outside gene matches: 6. Germline V gene data show CDR1 as SGDLS and CDR2 as YYNGEE.